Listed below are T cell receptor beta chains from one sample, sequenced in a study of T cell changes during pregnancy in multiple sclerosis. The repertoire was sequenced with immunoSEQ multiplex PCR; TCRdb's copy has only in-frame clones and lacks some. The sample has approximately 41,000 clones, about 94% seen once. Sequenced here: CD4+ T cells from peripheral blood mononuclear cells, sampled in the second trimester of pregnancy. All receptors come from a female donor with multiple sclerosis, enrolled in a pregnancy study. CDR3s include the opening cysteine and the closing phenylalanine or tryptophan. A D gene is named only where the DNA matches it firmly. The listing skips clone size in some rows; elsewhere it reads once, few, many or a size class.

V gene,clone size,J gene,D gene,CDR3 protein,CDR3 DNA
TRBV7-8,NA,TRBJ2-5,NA,CASSKTGETQYF,TGTGCCAGCAGCAAGACAGGAGAGACCCAGTACTTC
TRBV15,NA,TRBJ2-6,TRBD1,CATSRGQGVVAGANVLTF,TGTGCCACCAGCAGAGGACAGGGGGTAGTAGCTGGGGCCAACGTCCTGACTTTC
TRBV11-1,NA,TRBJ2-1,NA,CASSLIGSGIYNEQFF,TGTGCCAGCAGCTTAATCGGGTCAGGGATCTACAATGAGCAGTTCTTC
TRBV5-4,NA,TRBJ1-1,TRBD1,CASSSEKLTGRITEAFF,TGTGCCAGCAGCTCGGAAAAGTTGACAGGGAGGATCACTGAAGCTTTCTTT
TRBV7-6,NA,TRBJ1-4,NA,CASSSREVGHEKLFF,TGTGCCAGCAGCTCCCGGGAGGTCGGACATGAAAAACTGTTTTTT
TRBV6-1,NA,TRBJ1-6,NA,CASRVDRRDNSPLHF,TGTGCCAGCAGGGTCGACAGAAGGGATAATTCACCCCTCCACTTT
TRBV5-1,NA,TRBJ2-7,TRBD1,CASSGDRGEQYF,TGCGCCAGCAGCGGGGACAGGGGGGAGCAGTACTTC
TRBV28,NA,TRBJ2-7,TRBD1,CASSPPGQGTYEQYF,TGTGCCAGCAGTCCCCCGGGACAGGGTACCTACGAGCAGTACTTC
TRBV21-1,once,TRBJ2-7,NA,CAIPIRDRVGGEQYF,TGTGCCATCCCAATACGGGACAGGGTAGGTGGGGAGCAGTACTTC
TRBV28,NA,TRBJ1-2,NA,CASLDGDGYTF,TGTGCCAGCTTAGACGGGGATGGCTACACCTTC
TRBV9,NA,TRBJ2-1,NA,CASSPGGLRGAYNEQFF,TGTGCCAGCAGCCCTGGGGGACTCCGAGGGGCTTACAATGAGCAGTTCTTC
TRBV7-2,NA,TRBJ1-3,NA,CASSLGGQGLSGNTIYF,TGTGCCAGCAGCTTAGGAGGCCAGGGCCTCTCTGGAAACACCATATATTTT
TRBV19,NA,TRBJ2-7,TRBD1,CASRDRLSEQYF,TGTGCCAGTAGGGACAGGCTGTCCGAGCAGTACTTC
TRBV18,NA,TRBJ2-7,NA,CASSPPSTYEQYF,TGTGCCAGCTCACCACCCAGTACCTACGAGCAGTACTTC
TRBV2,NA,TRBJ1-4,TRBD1,CASSWTGVEKLFF,TGTGCCAGCAGTTGGACAGGGGTCGAAAAACTGTTTTTT
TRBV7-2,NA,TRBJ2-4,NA,CASSAANPRTLAKNIQYF,TGTGCCAGCAGCGCCGCTAATCCTAGGACTCTAGCCAAAAACATTCAGTACTTC
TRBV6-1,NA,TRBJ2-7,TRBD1,CANSRDRLMDEQYF,TGTGCCAACTCCCGGGACAGATTGATGGACGAGCAGTACTTC
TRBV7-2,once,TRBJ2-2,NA,CASSYGAGAGAYTGELFF,TGTGCCAGCAGCTACGGGGCTGGGGCGGGGGCGTACACCGGGGAGCTGTTTTTT
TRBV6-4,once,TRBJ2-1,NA,CASSDMAGGSYNEQFF,TGTGCCAGCAGTGACATGGCCGGAGGATCTTACAATGAGCAGTTCTTC
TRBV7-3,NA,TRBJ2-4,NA,CASSPGGAGPFNQYF,TGTGCCAGCAGCCCCGGAGGGGCGGGTCCTTTTAATCAGTACTTC
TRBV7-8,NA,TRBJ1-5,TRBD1,CASSLGLRGLGSNQPQHF,TGTGCCAGCAGCTTAGGGCTAAGGGGGCTAGGATCCAATCAGCCCCAGCATTTT
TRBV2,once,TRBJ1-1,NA,CASSSTGLNTEAFF,TGTGCCAGCAGTTCTACAGGATTGAACACTGAAGCTTTCTTT
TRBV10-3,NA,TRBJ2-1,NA,CAIGGTGEGEQFF,TGTGCCATCGGGGGCACGGGGGAGGGTGAGCAGTTCTTC
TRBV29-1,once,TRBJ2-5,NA,CSVESAGRETQYF,TGCAGCGTTGAGTCGGCAGGGAGGGAGACCCAGTACTTC
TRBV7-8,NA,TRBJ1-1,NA,CASSPKRPDSRMNTEAFF,TGTGCCAGCAGCCCGAAAAGGCCGGACAGCAGAATGAACACTGAAGCTTTCTTT
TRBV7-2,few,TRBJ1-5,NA,CASKLMQGQPQHF,TGTGCCAGCAAGTTAATGCAGGGTCAGCCCCAGCATTTT
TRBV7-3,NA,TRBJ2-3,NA,CASSLSGDTQYF,TGTGCCAGCAGCTTGAGTGGAGATACGCAGTATTTT
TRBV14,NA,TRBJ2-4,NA,CASSQAGESKNIQYF,TGTGCCAGCAGCCAAGCGGGAGAGTCCAAAAACATTCAGTACTTC
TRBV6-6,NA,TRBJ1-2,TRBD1,CASSRLGQDPRGYTF,TGTGCCAGCAGCCGACTGGGACAGGATCCTCGGGGCTACACCTTC